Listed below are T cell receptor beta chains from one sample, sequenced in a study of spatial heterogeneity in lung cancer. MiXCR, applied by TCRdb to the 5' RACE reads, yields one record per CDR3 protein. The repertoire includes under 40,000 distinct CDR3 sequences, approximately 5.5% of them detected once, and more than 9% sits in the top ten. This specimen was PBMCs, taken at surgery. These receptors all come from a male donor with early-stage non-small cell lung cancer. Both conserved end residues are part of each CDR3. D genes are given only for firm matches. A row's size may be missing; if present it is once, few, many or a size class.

TGTGCCAGCAGCGTAGGGCCACAGGGGCGCACAGATACGCAGTATTTT,CASSVGPQGRTDTQYF,TRBD1,TRBJ2-3,many,TRBV9
TGTGCCAGCAGTGAGGAAGGGGGGATCAACGAGCAGTACTTC,CASSEEGGINEQYF,.,TRBJ2-7,few,TRBV6-1
TGCAGTGCTAGGGGGTACAATGAGCAGTTCTTC,CSARGYNEQFF,.,TRBJ2-1,many,TRBV20-1
TGTGCCAGCAGCCAAGGTCTACGTTACGAGCAGTACTTC,CASSQGLRYEQYF,.,TRBJ2-7,.,TRBV3-1
TGTGCCAGCAGCCAAGAAGGTCACTCTGGAAACACCATATATTTT,CASSQEGHSGNTIYF,.,TRBJ1-3,many,TRBV3-1
TGCAGCGTTGAACGAGACACGAATCCAGAGACCCAGTACTTC,CSVERDTNPETQYF,.,TRBJ2-5,many,TRBV29-1
TGCGCCAGCAGCTTGGTTTCCAGCCACACAGATACGCAGTATTTT,CASSLVSSHTDTQYF,.,TRBJ2-3,few,TRBV5-1
TGTGCCATCAGTGAGCCGGACAGGGCACAAGAGACCCAGTACTTC,CAISEPDRAQETQYF,TRBD1,TRBJ2-5,.,TRBV10-3
TGTGCCAGCAGTAGGGGGAACCAAGAGACCCAGTACTTC,CASSRGNQETQYF,.,TRBJ2-5,many,TRBV14
TGCGCCAGCAGCTTGGAGTCGGGACACTACGAGCAGTACTTC,CASSLESGHYEQYF,.,TRBJ2-7,many,TRBV5-1
TGTGCCAGCAGTGAGCTAGCGGGGGGGCACGAGACCCAGTACTTC,CASSELAGGHETQYF,TRBD2,TRBJ2-5,few,TRBV6-5
TGCAGCGGTCGGGACGGAGGCCGGGGACTAGCGTCCAATGAGCAGTTCTTC,CSGRDGGRGLASNEQFF,TRBD2,TRBJ2-1,many,TRBV29-1
TGTGCCAGCAGTTACTCGTCAGCGGATCAGCCCCAGCATTTT,CASSYSSADQPQHF,.,TRBJ1-5,few,TRBV6-5
TGTGCCAGCAGTTGGGACAGGGCGGGTGGCTACACCTTC,CASSWDRAGGYTF,TRBD1,TRBJ1-2,few,TRBV28
TGTGCCAGCTCACCATGGGGGGTGAGGGCAAATCAGCCCCAGCATTTT,CASSPWGVRANQPQHF,.,TRBJ1-5,few,TRBV18
TGTGCCAGCACCAAGGACAGGCCGACATGGGAGTCCTACAATGAGCAGTTCTTC,CASTKDRPTWESYNEQFF,TRBD1,TRBJ2-1,many,TRBV2
TGCAGTGCTTCTCCGACTAGCGGGGGGCCTTTTATAGCCAAAAACATTCAGTACTTC,CSASPTSGGPFIAKNIQYF,TRBD2,TRBJ2-4,many,TRBV20-1
TGTGCCAGCAGCCAATCCGGGGAGCTGTTTTTT,CASSQSGELFF,.,TRBJ2-2,many,TRBV3-1
TGTGCCTGGAGTGGCCCCAACAACCAGGGGCGCGCCTACGAGCAGTACTTC,CAWSGPNNQGRAYEQYF,.,TRBJ2-7,few,TRBV30
TGTGCCATCAGCTCCGCGGGGAAGCCCCAGCATTTT,CAISSAGKPQHF,.,TRBJ1-5,many,TRBV10-3
TGCGCCAGCAGCCAAGATGGAAGGACTGAAGCTTTCTTT,CASSQDGRTEAFF,.,TRBJ1-1,.,TRBV4-1
TGTGCCAGCAGCTTATCAGGGTACGAGCAGTACTTC,CASSLSGYEQYF,.,TRBJ2-7,many,TRBV11-3
TGTGCCAGCAGTTACGGGCGGCTTGCAGGGGTCAACCAAGAGACCCAGTACTTC,CASSYGRLAGVNQETQYF,.,TRBJ2-5,many,TRBV6-2/TRBV6-3
TGTGCCAGCAGCCAAGGGGACATGATGGACGAGCAGTACTTC,CASSQGDMMDEQYF,.,TRBJ2-7,many,TRBV4-2
TGTGCCACCAGTGATTTTGCGGGGGCTCCGAAACAGTATTTT,CATSDFAGAPKQYF,.,TRBJ2-3,many,TRBV24-1
TGCAGCATTGTGGTGGGGACCGCGGGCACCGGGGAGCTGTTTTTT,CSIVVGTAGTGELFF,.,TRBJ2-2,few,TRBV29-1
TGCAGTGCTAGAACGACAGGGGGGGAAAAACTGTTTTTT,CSARTTGGEKLFF,TRBD1,TRBJ1-4,many,TRBV20-1
TGCAGTGCCCTTGACACCCAAGGGGACGAGCAGTACTTC,CSALDTQGDEQYF,.,TRBJ2-7,many,TRBV20-1
TGCAGCGCTTCCGGGGGCCCCAATGAGCAGTTCTTC,CSASGGPNEQFF,.,TRBJ2-1,many,TRBV29-1
TGTGCCAGCAGCCAAGCTTCAGGGCTCCATGCGGAGCCCCAGCATTTT,CASSQASGLHAEPQHF,.,TRBJ1-5,many,TRBV3-1
TGTGCCAGCAGCCCCGCAGGGGTAGTTTCCCACTCACAAGAGACCCAGTACTTC,CASSPAGVVSHSQETQYF,.,TRBJ2-5,.,TRBV7-6
TGTGCCAGCAGCTTATGGGAGGTAGCAGTCGAGACCCAGTACTTC,CASSLWEVAVETQYF,.,TRBJ2-5,few,TRBV7-9
TGTGCCAGCAGTCGGTCGTCAGGGGGCCAGGAGACCCAGTACTTC,CASSRSSGGQETQYF,TRBD1,TRBJ2-5,many,TRBV6-5
TGTGCCAGTAGTATGGGCGAGACCCAGTACTTC,CASSMGETQYF,.,TRBJ2-5,.,TRBV19
TGCGCCAGCAGCTTCGGTATACTCTACAATGAGCAGTTCTTC,CASSFGILYNEQFF,.,TRBJ2-1,many,TRBV5-1
TGTGCCAGCAGCTTGCTCGGACAGAGGGACACCGGGGAGCTGTTTTTT,CASSLLGQRDTGELFF,.,TRBJ2-2,many,TRBV5-8
TGTGCCAGCAGCCTTGATGCAACCGGGGAGCTGTTTTTT,CASSLDATGELFF,.,TRBJ2-2,.,TRBV7-6
TGTGCCAGCAGTGAACAACAGGGGCGGCAGTTCTTC,CASSEQQGRQFF,TRBD1,TRBJ2-1,.,TRBV25-1
TGTGCCACCAGTGAATGGACAGGGCTTGGGGCCAACGTCCTGACTTTC,CATSEWTGLGANVLTF,TRBD1,TRBJ2-6,few,TRBV24-1
TGCAGTGCTAGAGTGGGGGTTTGGACTGAAGCTTTCTTT,CSARVGVWTEAFF,.,TRBJ1-1,many,TRBV20-1
TGTGCCAGCAGCCAAGGGTCCGGGACAGGGAACACTGAAGCTTTCTTT,CASSQGSGTGNTEAFF,TRBD1,TRBJ1-1,.,TRBV14
TGCGCCACCAAGACTAGCGGGGGTACATACAATGAGCAGTTCTTC,CATKTSGGTYNEQFF,TRBD2,TRBJ2-1,many,TRBV5-1
TGCAGTGCTAGAGATTCAGGGGGACAGGGGCGGACCTACGAGCAGTACTTC,CSARDSGGQGRTYEQYF,TRBD1,TRBJ2-7,many,TRBV20-1
TGTGCCAGCAGCTTACAGGGGGGACCTCAGCCCCAGCATTTT,CASSLQGGPQPQHF,TRBD1,TRBJ1-5,few,TRBV5-5